What follows are 19 T cell receptor beta chains derived from one specimen sequenced in a study of beta chain features in type 1 diabetes. Since all of the isolated RNA was reverse transcribed, expressed TCRB transcripts were what got sequenced. Some clones are missing from TCRdb's copy, which holds only in-frame ones; the method was immunoSEQ multiplex PCR. The sample has some 410,000 clones; about 15% are singletons. Sequenced input: naive CD4+ T cells from blood. Receptor source: a man aged 25-45 years in good health.

This clone showed up just a few times. The rearrangement joins TRBV5-1 to TRBJ2-1; 8 nucleotides line up with TRBD2. With V trimmed by 4 bases and J by 7 bases, 7 bases remained unmatched. Germline lookup yields CDR1 SGHRS and CDR2 YFSETQ. The CDR3 is 14 amino acids. The CDR3 DNA reads as TGCGCCAGCAGCGCGGGACTAGAAGTGAATGAGCAGTTCTTC. This gives the protein CASSAGLEVNEQFF.

This clone has more than one count but fewer than ten. V and J are TRBV9 and TRBJ1-1; 7 bases are shared with TRBD1. This CDR3 spans 14 amino acids. Per the germline V gene, CDR1 is SGDLS and CDR2 is YYNGEE. The trim removed 2 bases at V and 3 bases at J, leaving 4 bases unmatched. The DNA for the CDR3 is TGTGCCAGCAGCGTGAGACAGGGTGACACTGAAGCTTTCTTT. The encoded protein is CASSVRQGDTEAFF.

This clone showed up just a few times. The rearrangement uses TRBV4-3 and TRBJ2-6, with D unclear. The germline V gene encodes CDR1 LGHNA and CDR2 YSLEER. The V and J ends lost 0 bases and 0 bases respectively, with 6 bases between them. The CDR3 covers 16 residues. In DNA form, the CDR3 reads TGCGCCAGCAGCCAAGACCCAATCTCTGGGGCCAACGTCCTGACTTTC. It yields the protein CASSQDPISGANVLTF.

This clone was picked up a small number of times. This sequence joins TRBV2 and TRBJ2-3; D remains ambiguous. V lost 6 bases to trimming and J lost 0 bases, with 7 bases between them. Germline CDR1 is SNHLY and CDR2 is FYNNEI. CDR3 length: 13 residues. CDR3 in amino acids: CASSSHSTDTQYF. CDR3 DNA: TGTGCCAGCAGCTCGCATAGCACAGATACGCAGTATTTT.

About this clone itself: Other DNA sequences in the sample encode the same CDR3. V gene TRBV29-1 combines with J gene TRBJ2-4; 7 bases match TRBD1. V shed 5 bases, J shed 0 bases, and the junction held 1 base outside the gene matches. Per the germline V gene, CDR1 is SQVTM and CDR2 is ANQGSEA. The CDR3 is made up of 13 amino acids. As DNA, the CDR3 is TGCAGCGTTAGGGGGCGAGCCAAAAACATTCAGTACTTC. This encodes CSVRGRAKNIQYF. The entire variable domain, with the rest obtained from reference TRBV29-1 and TRBJ2-4, is as follows: SAVISQKPSRDICQRGTSLTIQCQVDSQVTMMFWYRQQPGQSLTLIATANQGSEATYESGFVIDKFPISRPNLTFSTLTVSNMSPEDSSIYLCSVRGRAKNIQYFGAGTRLSVL.

This clone was detected only a few times. This rearrangement joins TRBV19 to TRBJ2-5; D unresolved. From germline, CDR1 is LNHDA and CDR2 SQIVND (reference sequence). V was cut by 3 bases and J by 5 bases, with 4 bases left in between. CDR3 length: 11 amino acids. The CDR3 coding sequence is TGTGCCAGTAGTATCATGGAGACCCAGTACTTC. Residues: CASSIMETQYF.

The chain combines TRBV29-1 with TRBJ2-4; D is possibly TRBD2 (6 bases). V dropped 7 bases and J dropped 7 bases, with 20 bases sitting between them. Germline-derived CDR1 and CDR2 are SQVTM and ANQGSEA. The CDR3 is made up of 14 amino acids. For the CDR3, the DNA is TGCAGCGCTAAACTAGCAGGGTTTGGGAACATTCAGTACTTC. It translates to CSAKLAGFGNIQYF. The complete variable domain, with remaining parts taken from reference TRBV29-1 and TRBJ2-4, reads SAVISQKPSRDICQRGTSLTIQCQVDSQVTMMFWYRQQPGQSLTLIATANQGSEATYESGFVIDKFPISRPNLTFSTLTVSNMSPEDSSIYLCSAKLAGFGNIQYFGAGTRLSVL.

This clone has a handful of counts. The genes are TRBV9 and TRBJ2-2, with 7 nucleotides matching TRBD1. Germline CDR1 reads SGDLS; CDR2 reads YYNGEE. The CDR3 length is 16 residues. V lost 4 bases, J lost 6 bases, and 12 bases stayed unmatched. This chain's CDR3 is CASSPPFTTGPGELFF. The CDR3 DNA reads as TGTGCCAGCAGCCCACCCTTCACGACAGGGCCCGGGGAGCTGTTTTTT. Full variable domain (missing parts from reference TRBV9 and TRBJ2-2): DSGVTQTPKHLITATGQRVTLRCSPRSGDLSVYWYQQSLDQGLQFLIQYYNGEERAKGNILERFSAQQFPDLHSELNLSSLELGDSALYFCASSPPFTTGPGELFFGEGSRLTVL.

The chain recombines TRBV20-1 with TRBJ2-1; D not resolved. CDR1 is DFQATT, CDR2 SNEGSKA, per germline (reference sequence). The CDR3 consists of 11 residues. V lost 4 bases and J 7 bases, leaving 8 bases between the germline ends. CDR3 nucleotide sequence: TGCAGTGCTATAATATTGAATGAGCAGTTCTTC. Encoded protein: CSAIILNEQFF.

The chain carries TRBV2 and TRBJ2-2; perhaps TRBD2 as D (5 bases). Germline values: CDR1 SNHLY, CDR2 FYNNEI. CDR3 length: 13 residues. Trimming shortened V by 6 bases and J by 4 bases, and 9 bases separated the two germline ends. The CDR3 coding sequence is TGTGCCAGCAGAGCGGTTCTCACCGGGGAGCTGTTTTTT. It codes for CASRAVLTGELFF.

This clone has more than one count but fewer than ten. The V call is TRBV7-2, the J call TRBJ2-3; TRBD2 matches 11 bases. The germline V gene has CDR1 SGHTA and CDR2 FQGNSA. V was pared by 5 bases and J by 10 bases, with 8 bases of the junction left unmatched. This CDR3 comprises 14 residues. The CDR3 DNA is TGTGCCAGCAGCGCGCCGGGACTAGCGGTCCCGCAGTATTTT. It yields the protein CASSAPGLAVPQYF.

CDR3 loop: CASSQEPTGWGEQFF. The CDR3 DNA is TGCGCCAGCAGCCAAGAGCCTACCGGCTGGGGTGAGCAGTTCTTC. The rearrangement links TRBV4-3 to TRBJ2-1; unclear D gene. Germline-derived CDR1 and CDR2 are LGHNA and YSLEER. V lost 0 bases to trimming and J lost 9 bases, with 15 bases between them. The CDR3 consists of 15 residues.

This clone has only a few counts. V is TRBV6-1 and J is TRBJ2-7; D not resolved. V lost 2 bases, J lost 2 bases, and 4 bases lay in between. There are 12 residues in the CDR3. Germline values: CDR1 MNHNS, CDR2 SASEGT. The CDR3 region is CASSESTYEQYV. The DNA of the CDR3 is TGTGCCAGCAGTGAATCGACCTACGAGCAGTACGTC.

This clone was detected a few times. An end of the junction differs from the germline gene, which may be a read error. The chain joins TRBV13 to TRBJ2-5; 7 nucleotides match TRBD2. CDR1 PRHDT and CDR2 FYEKMQ come from the germline V gene (reference sequence). The CDR3 runs 14 residues. CDR3 sequence (DNA): TGTGCCAGCAGCCTAGGACTAGTTTATGAGACCCAGTACTTC. Its translation: CASSLGLVYETQYF.

This rearrangement joins TRBV13 to TRBJ1-2; D gene ambiguous. This CDR3 spans 11 amino acids. The V and J ends lost 11 bases and 9 bases respectively, with 16 bases between them. CDR1 and CDR2 (germline): PRHDT, FYEKMQ (reference sequence). CDR3 loop: CACRSRDSYTF. In DNA form, the CDR3 reads TGTGCCTGCCGATCCCGAGACAGCTACACCTTC.

The chain links TRBV13 to TRBJ2-7, with TRBD1 matching over 7 bases. V shed 0 bases and J 1 base; nucleotides not matched to a gene: 9. This CDR3 comprises 17 residues. CDR1 and CDR2 from the germline V gene are PRHDT and FYEKMQ (reference sequence). The DNA for the CDR3 is TGTGCCAGCAGCTTAGGCCCACAGGGGAGAATTTCCTACGAGCAGTACTTC. Encoded protein: CASSLGPQGRISYEQYF.

Only a few counts were recorded for this clone. The chain combines TRBV6-6 with TRBJ2-3; 7 bases line up with TRBD1. Germline values: CDR1 MNHNY, CDR2 SVGAGI (reference sequence). The CDR3 length is 15 residues. Trimming removed 5 bases from V and 0 bases from J; junction bases left unmatched: 5. DNA of the CDR3: TGTGCCAGCAGTACCACGGGACAGAGCACAGATACGCAGTATTTT. Translating gives CASSTTGQSTDTQYF.

V usage is TRBV5-1 and J usage is TRBJ1-2; D is ambiguous. The CDR3 is 14 residues long. CDR1 is SGHRS, CDR2 YFSETQ, per germline. V lost 4 bases and J 0 bases, leaving 10 bases between the germline ends. Written as DNA, the CDR3 is TGCGCCAGCAGCACAACAGTTCCTAACTATGGCTACACCTTC. This gives the protein CASSTTVPNYGYTF. The variable domain in full, completed from reference TRBV5-1 and TRBJ1-2, reads KAGVTQTPRYLIKTRGQQVTLSCSPISGHRSVSWYQQTPGQGLQFLFEYFSETQRNKGNFPGRFSGRQFSNSRSEMNVSTLELGDSALYLCASSTTVPNYGYTFGSGTRLTVV.

This clone has only a few counts. The chain uses TRBV30 and TRBJ1-6, with TRBD1 as a possible D gene (5 bases). Germline CDR1 is GTSNPN and CDR2 is SVGIG (reference sequence). The CDR3 extends over 13 amino acids. V lost 6 bases to trimming and J lost 7 bases, with 13 bases between them. The DNA for the CDR3 is TGTGCCTGTTCCCAGGGCAACAATTCACCCCTCCACTTT. It specifies CACSQGNNSPLHF.